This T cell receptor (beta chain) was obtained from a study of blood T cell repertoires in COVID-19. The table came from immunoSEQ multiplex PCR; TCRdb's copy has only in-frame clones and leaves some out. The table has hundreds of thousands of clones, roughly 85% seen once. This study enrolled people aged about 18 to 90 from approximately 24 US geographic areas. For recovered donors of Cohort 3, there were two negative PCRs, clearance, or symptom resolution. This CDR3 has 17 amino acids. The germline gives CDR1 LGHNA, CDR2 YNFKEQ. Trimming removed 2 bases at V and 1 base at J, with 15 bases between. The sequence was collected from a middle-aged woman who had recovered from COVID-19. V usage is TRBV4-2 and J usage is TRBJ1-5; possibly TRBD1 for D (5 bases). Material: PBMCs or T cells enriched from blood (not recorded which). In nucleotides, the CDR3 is TGTGCCAGCAGCCAAACACGATCGACAGTGAGCAATCAGCCCCAGCATTTT. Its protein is CASSQTRSTVSNQPQHF.